Detailed here is one TCR beta chain. Assay: immunoSEQ multiplex PCR; the TCRdb copy retains only in-frame clones and omits some. The table includes approximately 170,000 clones, more than 65% detected once. These data originate in a study of blood T cell repertoires in COVID-19. Study-wide context: The cDNA or gDNA used as material had been derived from T cells, B-cell-depleted T cells, or PBMCs.

CDR3 length: 16 residues. Germline trimming cut 7 bases from V and 3 bases from J; bases unmatched to any gene: 15. Per the germline V gene, CDR1 is MNHEY and CDR2 is SMNVEV (reference sequence). This clonotype was obtained from a human donor with acute or convalescent COVID-19. The donor label of this sample is uncertain. Sequenced input: peripheral blood. The chain uses TRBV27 and TRBJ2-7, with 7 bases matching TRBD2. The CDR3 region has the DNA TGTGCCAGCAACGCCCGGGGCGGGAGAGTTGGCTACGAGCAGTACTTC. Amino acid sequence: CASNARGGRVGYEQYF.